The sequence of this T cell receptor beta chain was determined in a study of T-cell reconstitution after alpha-beta-depleted transplantation in children. Turning to this clonotype: A read error may account for a junction end that differs from germline.

TCRbeta library preparation incorporated unique molecular identifiers. TCRdb passed the PCR reads through MiXCR, listing each CDR3 protein once. The table has some 640,000 distinct CDR3 sequences, 16% seen once; the top ten hold 0.85% to 1.3%. Per the germline V gene, CDR1 is DFQATT and CDR2 is SNEGSKA (reference sequence). CDR3 length: 17 residues. Sequenced material: PBMCs from the stem cell graft donor, taken from the stem cell graft. This TCR was recovered from a human donor who donated a stem cell graft to a child with acute myeloid leukemia. This rearrangement joins TRBV20-1 to TRBJ1-3, with TRBD1 matching over 7 bases. The CDR3, as DNA: TGCTGTGCCCCTTGGGGACAGACACTGAGCTCTGGAAACACCATATATTTT. It specifies CCAPWGQTLSSGNTIYF.